This TCR beta chain was identified in a study of cytomegalovirus exposure and HLA in healthy donors. Broader study findings: Across HLA loci, a later analysis found differing TCR association rates, with DRB1 most and HLA-C fewest.

The PCR had 60 Vbeta and 13 Jbeta primers. TCRdb keeps only in-frame clones here, not all; method: immunoSEQ multiplex PCR. This table has 150,000 or so clones, 84% appearing once. To note about this clone: Antigen specificity is unknown.

This TCR derives from a boy between 2 and 10 years old in good health and CMV-seronegative. The specimen was PBMCs.

CDR3 loop: CASRGDSGSVYEQYF. In nucleotides, the CDR3 is TGTGCCAGCCGCGGGGATAGCGGGAGTGTATACGAGCAGTACTTC. The genes are TRBV7-9 and TRBJ2-7; 9 bases agree with TRBD2. The CDR3 sequence is 15 residues long. Per the germline V gene, CDR1 is SEHNR and CDR2 is FQNEAQ (reference sequence). V lost 8 bases and J lost 4; bases outside the gene matches: 12.